This T cell receptor beta chain originates from a study of regulatory T cells in long-lasting Graves disease. Notes on the study in general: Persistent patients had more shared public clonotypes (roughly 2,500) than new patients (about 920). When disease was persistent, TRBV28, TRBJ1-2 and TRBJ2-5 were the favored segments.

The table lists this clonotype with a few counts. Its specificity is unknown. V gave up 10 bases and J gave up 2 bases; unmatched junction bases: 10. CDR1 is MNHEY, CDR2 SMNVEV, per germline (reference sequence). The CDR3 sequence is 16 residues long. Building of the TCR beta libraries involved iRepertoire HTBI primers and Arm-PCR of CDR3 regions. Original data processing: In the combined samples, some 59 TRBV and 14 TRBJ segments were identified. TCRdb ran MiXCR on the multiplex PCR reads and lists one entry per CDR3 protein. The V and J calls shown here were made by TCRdb, not taken from the authors' results. In the table there are 700,000 or so distinct CDR3 sequences, approximately 31% of which are singletons. Sample time point: persistent/refractory GD, antithyroid drugs over 5 years with positive TRAb. Preparation of the TCR library used RNA extracted from PBMCs. Each of the patients was recruited from an endocrinology department situated in Xi'an, China.

This TCR was sampled from a female donor with Graves disease. The sample was peripheral blood mononuclear cells (PBMCs), taken when the disease was refractory, from a patient treated with antithyroid drugs. The chain carries TRBV27 and TRBJ1-4; 10 nucleotides line up with TRBD1. The CDR3 spells CATKRDRGATNEKLFF. CDR3 nucleotides: TGTGCCACCAAGAGGGACAGGGGAGCGACTAATGAAAAACTGTTTTTT.